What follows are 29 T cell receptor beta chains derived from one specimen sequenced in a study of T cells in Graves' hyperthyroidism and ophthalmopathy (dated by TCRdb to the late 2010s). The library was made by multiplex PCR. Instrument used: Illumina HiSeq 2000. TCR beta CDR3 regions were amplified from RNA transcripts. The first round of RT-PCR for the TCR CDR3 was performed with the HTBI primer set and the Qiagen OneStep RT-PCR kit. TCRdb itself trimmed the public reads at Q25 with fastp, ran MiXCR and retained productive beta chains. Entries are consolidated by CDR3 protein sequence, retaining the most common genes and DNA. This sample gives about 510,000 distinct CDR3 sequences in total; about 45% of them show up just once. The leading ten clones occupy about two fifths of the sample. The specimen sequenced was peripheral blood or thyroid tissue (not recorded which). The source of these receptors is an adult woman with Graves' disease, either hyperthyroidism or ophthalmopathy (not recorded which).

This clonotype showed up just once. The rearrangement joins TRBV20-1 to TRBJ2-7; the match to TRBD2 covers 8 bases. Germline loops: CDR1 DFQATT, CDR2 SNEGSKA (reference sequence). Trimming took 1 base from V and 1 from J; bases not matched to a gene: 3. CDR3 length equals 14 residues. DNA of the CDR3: TGCAGTGCTAGAGTCCCTAGCGGGTCCTACGAGCAGTACTTC. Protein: CSARVPSGSYEQYF.

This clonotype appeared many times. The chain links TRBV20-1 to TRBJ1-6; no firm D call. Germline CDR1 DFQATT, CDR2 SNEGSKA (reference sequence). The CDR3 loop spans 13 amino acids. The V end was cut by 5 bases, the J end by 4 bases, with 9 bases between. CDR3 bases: TGCAGTGCTCCGGAGGTTTATAATTCACCCCTCCACTTT. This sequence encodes CSAPEVYNSPLHF.

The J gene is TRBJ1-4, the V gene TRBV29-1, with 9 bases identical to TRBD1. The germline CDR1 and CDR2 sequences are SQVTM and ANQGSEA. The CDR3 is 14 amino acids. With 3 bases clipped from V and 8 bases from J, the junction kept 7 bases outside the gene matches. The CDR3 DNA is TGCAGCGTTGACAAGAGACAGGGGGAGGAAAAACTGTTTTTT. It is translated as CSVDKRQGEEKLFF. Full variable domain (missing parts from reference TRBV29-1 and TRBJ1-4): SAVISQKPSRDICQRGTSLTIQCQVDSQVTMMFWYRQQPGQSLTLIATANQGSEATYESGFVIDKFPISRPNLTFSTLTVSNMSPEDSSIYLCSVDKRQGEEKLFFGSGTQLSVL.

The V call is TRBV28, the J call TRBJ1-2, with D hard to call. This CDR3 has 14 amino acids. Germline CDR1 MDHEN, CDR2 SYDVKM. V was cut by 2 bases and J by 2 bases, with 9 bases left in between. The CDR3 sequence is CASSLMARNYGYTF. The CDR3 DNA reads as TGTGCCAGCAGTTTAATGGCCAGAAACTATGGCTACACCTTC.

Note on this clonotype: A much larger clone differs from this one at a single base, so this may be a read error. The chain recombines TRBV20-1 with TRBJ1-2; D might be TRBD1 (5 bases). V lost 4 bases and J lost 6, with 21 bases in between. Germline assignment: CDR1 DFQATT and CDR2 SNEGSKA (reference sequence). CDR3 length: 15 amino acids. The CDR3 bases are TGCAGTGCTATCCCGGACACTTCCGGGGACGATGGCTACACCTTC. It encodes CSAIPDTSGDDGYTF.

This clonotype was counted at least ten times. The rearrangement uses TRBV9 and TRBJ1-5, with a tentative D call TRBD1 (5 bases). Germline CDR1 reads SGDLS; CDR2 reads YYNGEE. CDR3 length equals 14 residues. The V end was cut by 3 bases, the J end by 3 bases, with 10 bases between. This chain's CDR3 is CASSGDGVNQPQHF. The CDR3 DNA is TGTGCCAGCAGCGGGGACGGAGTCAATCAGCCCCAGCATTTT.

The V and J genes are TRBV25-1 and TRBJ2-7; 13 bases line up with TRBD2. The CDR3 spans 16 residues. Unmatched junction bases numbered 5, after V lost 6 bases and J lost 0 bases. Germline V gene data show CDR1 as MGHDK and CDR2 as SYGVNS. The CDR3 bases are TGTGCCAGCAGCATGGGACTAGCGGGATTCTCCTACGAGCAGTACTTC. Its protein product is CASSMGLAGFSYEQYF.

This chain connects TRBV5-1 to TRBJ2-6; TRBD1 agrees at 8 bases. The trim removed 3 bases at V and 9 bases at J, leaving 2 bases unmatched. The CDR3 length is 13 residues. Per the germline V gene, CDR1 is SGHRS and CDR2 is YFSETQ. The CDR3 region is CASSSGTGNVLTF. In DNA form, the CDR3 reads TGCGCCAGCAGCTCCGGGACAGGCAACGTCCTGACTTTC.

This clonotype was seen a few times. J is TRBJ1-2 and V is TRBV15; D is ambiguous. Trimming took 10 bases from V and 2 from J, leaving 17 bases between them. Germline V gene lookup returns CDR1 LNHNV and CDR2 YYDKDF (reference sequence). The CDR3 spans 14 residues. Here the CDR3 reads CASTLPQLNYGYTF. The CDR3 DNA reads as TGTGCCAGCACACTCCCACAGTTAAACTATGGCTACACCTTC. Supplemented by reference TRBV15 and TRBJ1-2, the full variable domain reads DAMVIQNPRYQVTQFGKPVTLSCSQTLNHNVMYWYQQKSSQAPKLLFHYYDKDFNNEADTPDNFQSRRPNTSFCFLDIRSPGLGDTAMYLCASTLPQLNYGYTFGSGTRLTVV.

The CDR3 sequence is CASSVQGPSDEQFF. The CDR3, as DNA: TGTGCCAGCAGTGTTCAGGGGCCTAGCGATGAGCAGTTCTTC. The chain couples TRBV2 to TRBJ2-1; TRBD1 or TRBD2 may be the D gene (6 bases each). Looked up from germline, CDR1 is SNHLY and CDR2 is FYNNEI. The V gene lost 4 bases and the J gene lost 8 bases, with 15 bases spanning the gap. The CDR3 covers 14 residues.

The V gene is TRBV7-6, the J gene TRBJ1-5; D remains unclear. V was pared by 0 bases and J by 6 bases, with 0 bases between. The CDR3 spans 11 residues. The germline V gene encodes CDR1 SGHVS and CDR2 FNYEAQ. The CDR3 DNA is TGTGCCAGCAGCTTAGCTCAGCCCCAGCATTTT. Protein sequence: CASSLAQPQHF.

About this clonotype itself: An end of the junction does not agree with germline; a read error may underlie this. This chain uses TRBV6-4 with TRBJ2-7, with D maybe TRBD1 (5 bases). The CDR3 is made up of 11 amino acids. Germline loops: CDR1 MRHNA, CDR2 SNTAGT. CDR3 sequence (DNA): TGTGCCAGCAGTGACTTCGACAGTACAAGTTTC. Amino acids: CASSDFDSTSF.

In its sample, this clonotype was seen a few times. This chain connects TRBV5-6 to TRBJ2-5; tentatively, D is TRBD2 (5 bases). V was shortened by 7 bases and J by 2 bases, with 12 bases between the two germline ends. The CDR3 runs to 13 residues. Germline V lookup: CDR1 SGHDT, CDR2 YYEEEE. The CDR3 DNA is TGTGCCAGCGAGTCGCCGGGACAAGAGACCCAGTACTTC. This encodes CASESPGQETQYF. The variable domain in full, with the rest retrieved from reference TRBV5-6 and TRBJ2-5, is DAGVTQSPTHLIKTRGQQVTLRCSPKSGHDTVSWYQQALGQGPQFIFQYYEEEERQRGNFPDRFSGHQFPNYSSELNVNALLLGDSALYLCASESPGQETQYFGPGTRLLVL.

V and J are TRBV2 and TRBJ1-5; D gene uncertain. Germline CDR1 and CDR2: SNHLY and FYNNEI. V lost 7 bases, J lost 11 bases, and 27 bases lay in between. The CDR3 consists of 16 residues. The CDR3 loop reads CASTLLRLAGEETQHF. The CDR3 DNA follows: TGTGCCAGCACCCTCTTGCGACTAGCGGGAGAAGAGACCCAGCATTTT.

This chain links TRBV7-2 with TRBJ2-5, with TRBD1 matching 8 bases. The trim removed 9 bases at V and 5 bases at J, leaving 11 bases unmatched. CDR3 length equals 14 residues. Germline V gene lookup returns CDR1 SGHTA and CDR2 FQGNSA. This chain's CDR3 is CASSVNRGKETQYF. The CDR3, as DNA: TGTGCCAGTAGTGTCAACAGGGGGAAGGAGACCCAGTACTTC.

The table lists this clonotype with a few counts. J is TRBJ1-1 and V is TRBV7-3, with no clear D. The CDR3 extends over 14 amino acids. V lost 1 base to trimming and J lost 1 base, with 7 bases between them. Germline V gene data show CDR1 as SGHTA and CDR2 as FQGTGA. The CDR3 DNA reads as TGTGCCAGCAGCTTAAGCGCAGCGAACACTGAAGCTTTCTTT. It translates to CASSLSAANTEAFF.

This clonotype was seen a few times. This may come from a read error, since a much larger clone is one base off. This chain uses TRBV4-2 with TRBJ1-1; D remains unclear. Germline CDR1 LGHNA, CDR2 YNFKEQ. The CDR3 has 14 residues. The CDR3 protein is CASSQVGEKEGASF. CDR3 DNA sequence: TGTGCCAGCAGCCAAGTCGGAGAGAAGGAGGGAGCTTCCTTT.

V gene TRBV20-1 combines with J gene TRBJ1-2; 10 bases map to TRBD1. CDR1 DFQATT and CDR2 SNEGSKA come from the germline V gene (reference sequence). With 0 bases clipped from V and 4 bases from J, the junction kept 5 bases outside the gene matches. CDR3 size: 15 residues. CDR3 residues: CSARDRQGAGYGYTF. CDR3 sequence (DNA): TGCAGTGCTAGAGATCGACAGGGGGCGGGCTATGGCTACACCTTC.

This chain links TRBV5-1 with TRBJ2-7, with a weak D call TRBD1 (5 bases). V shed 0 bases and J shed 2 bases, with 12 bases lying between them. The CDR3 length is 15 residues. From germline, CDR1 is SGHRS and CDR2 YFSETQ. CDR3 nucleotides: TGCGCCAGCAGCTTGGGTGCAAGGGGTGCCTACGAGCAGTACTTC. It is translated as CASSLGARGAYEQYF.

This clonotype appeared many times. The CDR3 bases are TGTGCCAGCAGCTTGGGGACAGTCTTAGCGGGGAGCTCCTACGAGCAGTACTTC. Amino acid sequence: CASSLGTVLAGSSYEQYF. V gene TRBV7-6 combines with J gene TRBJ2-7; tentatively, D is TRBD2 (8 bases). The germline V gene has CDR1 SGHVS and CDR2 FNYEAQ. V lost 3 bases, J lost 0 bases, and 21 bases lay in between. The CDR3 covers 18 residues. Full variable domain (missing parts from reference TRBV7-6 and TRBJ2-7): GAGVSQSPRYKVTKRGQDVALRCDPISGHVSLYWYRQALGQGPEFLTYFNYEAQQDKSGLPNDRFSAERPEGSISTLTIQRTEQRDSAMYRCASSLGTVLAGSSYEQYFGPGTRLTVT.

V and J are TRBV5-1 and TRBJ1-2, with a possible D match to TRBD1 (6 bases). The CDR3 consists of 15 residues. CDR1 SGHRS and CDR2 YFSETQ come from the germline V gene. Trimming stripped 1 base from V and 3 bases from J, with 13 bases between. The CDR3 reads CASSLIPGDHYGYTF. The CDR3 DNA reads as TGCGCCAGCAGCTTGATACCAGGGGACCACTATGGCTACACCTTC.

The CDR3 DNA reads TGTGCCAGCCTTAGGAGGGAAAATGGCTACACCTTC. This translates into CASLRRENGYTF. V usage is TRBV6-1 and J usage is TRBJ1-2; no clear D. Germline V gene lookup returns CDR1 MNHNS and CDR2 SASEGT. Between the trimmed V and J ends, which lost 8 bases and 6 bases, there was a span of 13 bases. The CDR3 covers 12 residues.

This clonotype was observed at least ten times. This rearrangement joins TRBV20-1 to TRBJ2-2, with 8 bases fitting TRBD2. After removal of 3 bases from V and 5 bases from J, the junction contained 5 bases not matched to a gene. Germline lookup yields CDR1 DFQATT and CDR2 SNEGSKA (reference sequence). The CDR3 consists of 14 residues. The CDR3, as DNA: TGCAGTGCTAGCAGCGGGAGTTGGACCGGGGAGCTGTTTTTT. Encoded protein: CSASSGSWTGELFF.

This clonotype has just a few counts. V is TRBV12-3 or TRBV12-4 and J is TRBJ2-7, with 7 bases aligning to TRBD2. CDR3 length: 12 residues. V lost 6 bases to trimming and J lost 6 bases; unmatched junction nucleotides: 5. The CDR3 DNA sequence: TGTGCCAGCAGGGTGGGAGGGTCCGAGCAGTACTTC. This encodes CASRVGGSEQYF.

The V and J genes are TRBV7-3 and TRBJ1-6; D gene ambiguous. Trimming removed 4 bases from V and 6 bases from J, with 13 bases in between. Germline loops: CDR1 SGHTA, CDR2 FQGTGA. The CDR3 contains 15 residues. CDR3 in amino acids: CASSSGVGANSPLHF. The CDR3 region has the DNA TGTGCCAGCAGCTCAGGAGTGGGAGCTAATTCACCCCTCCACTTT.

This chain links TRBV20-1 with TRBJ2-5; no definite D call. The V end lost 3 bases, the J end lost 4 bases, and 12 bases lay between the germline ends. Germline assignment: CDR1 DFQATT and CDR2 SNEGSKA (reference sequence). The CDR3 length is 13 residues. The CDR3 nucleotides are TGCAGTGCTAGTTCCGTGACGGGAGAGACCCAGTACTTC. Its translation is CSASSVTGETQYF.

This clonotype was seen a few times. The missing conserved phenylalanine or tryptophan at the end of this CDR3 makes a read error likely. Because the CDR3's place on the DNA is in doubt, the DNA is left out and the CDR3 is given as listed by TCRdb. The CDR3 loop reads CATSLDKSSL. The rearrangement uses TRBV24-1 and TRBJ2-7; TRBD1, as called in the table, went unchecked against the DNA. Per germline, CDR1 KGHDR and CDR2 SFDVKD. Counting both end residues, the CDR3 totals 10 amino acids.

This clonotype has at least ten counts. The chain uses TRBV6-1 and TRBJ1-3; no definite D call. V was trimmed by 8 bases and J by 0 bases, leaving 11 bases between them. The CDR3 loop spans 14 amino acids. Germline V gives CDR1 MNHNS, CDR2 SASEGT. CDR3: CASLTQYSGNTIYF. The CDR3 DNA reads TGTGCCAGCCTTACCCAGTACTCTGGAAACACCATATATTTT.

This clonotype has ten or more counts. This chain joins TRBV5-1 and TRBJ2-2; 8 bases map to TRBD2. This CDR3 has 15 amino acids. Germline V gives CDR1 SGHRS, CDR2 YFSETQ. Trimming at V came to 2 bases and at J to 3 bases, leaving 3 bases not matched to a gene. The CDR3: CASSFTSGYTGELFF. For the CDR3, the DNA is TGCGCCAGCAGCTTTACTAGCGGCTACACCGGGGAGCTGTTTTTT.